This T cell receptor (beta chain) was identified during a study of shared clonotypes between healthy human individuals. About the research overall: A donor's plate count was three for CD4 naive and three for CD4 memory; CD8 naive had two and CD8 memory one.

General observations from the study: Among several donors, around 5% of naive CD4 clonotypes were found in common. Clonotype sharing among donors was expected to depend on sequencing depth.

The trim removed 0 bases at V and 0 bases at J, leaving 7 bases unmatched. The germline V gene encodes CDR1 LNHDA and CDR2 SQIVND (reference sequence). The CDR3 totals 18 residues. Notes on this clone: Its antigen is undetermined.

Genomic DNA of each subset was evenly split across several immunoSEQ plates. This table comes from immunoSEQ multiplex PCR, and its TCRdb copy is limited to in-frame clones, with some not included. The sample holds about 1.1 million clones, 75% to 85% seen once. The receptor was isolated from a man aged 18 to 35 in good health. Some clones in this sample may be carry-over from other donors' samples. Sequencing was done on a sample of memory CD4+ T cells from PBMCs. Subset indicated: CD45RA-negative fraction. The chain carries TRBV19 and TRBJ2-1; 8 positions agree with TRBD1. This CDR3 reads CASSIDRRTGSSYNEQFF. In DNA, the CDR3 is TGTGCCAGTAGTATAGACCGCCGGACAGGGAGCTCCTACAATGAGCAGTTCTTC.